This T cell receptor (beta chain) is drawn from a study of cytomegalovirus exposure and HLA in healthy donors. Whole-study results and caveats: Within a later analysis, the majority of CMV-associated TCR beta chains appeared HLA-restricted. Cytomegalovirus association was assigned to some 160 TCR beta chains. TCR beta V- and J-gene trimming was later associated with a missense DCLRE1C variant.

Concerning this clone itself: Its antigen remains unknown.

In the PCR, 60 Vbeta and 13 Jbeta primers were used. Original processing methods: Later reanalysis found 75 million to 100 million unique TCR beta chains, roughly 10 million of them shared. This table comes from immunoSEQ multiplex PCR, and its TCRdb copy is limited to in-frame clones, with some not included. Clonal size and the V and J genes are those of that table, whereas D and trimming came from the DNA. In the table there are around 200,000 clones, roughly three quarters of which are singletons. CDR3 length equals 13 residues. Trimming left V 3 bases short and J 2 bases short, with 8 bases between. Germline V lookup: CDR1 SGDLS, CDR2 YYNGEE.

V and J are TRBV9 and TRBJ1-2; TRBD1 is a possible D gene (5 bases). This TCR derives from a male donor in good health and CMV-seronegative. Sequences were obtained from PBMCs. The CDR3 DNA is TGTGCCAGCAGCGACAGGCGGAACTATGGCTACACCTTC. Its translation: CASSDRRNYGYTF.